What follows is one TCR beta chain and its context. Germline V gene lookup returns CDR1 SGHTA and CDR2 FQGNSA. The CDR3 runs to 16 residues. V was pared by 1 base and J by 4 bases, with 16 bases between. The TCR beta repertoire was assessed by survey-level immunoSEQ sequencing. Clones were read by immunoSEQ multiplex PCR, and TCRdb kept only the in-frame ones, dropping some. The sample lists 40,000 to 55,000 clones, approximately 93% occurring once. The V call is TRBV7-2, the J call TRBJ1-2, with a tentative D call TRBD1 (5 bases). The source of this sequence is a man aged 35-49 years with rheumatoid arthritis. Material: PBMCs. The DNA of the CDR3 is TGTGCCAGCAGCTTAGAGGGCCCAGCGGGGGGCTATGGCTACACCTTC. This encodes CASSLEGPAGGYGYTF.